Described below is a single T cell receptor (beta chain) sequence and its context. Its antigen is currently unknown. The sample is drawn from a study of chemoradiotherapy in HPV16-positive cancers. Study at large: Candidate HPV-specific T-cell clones and common TCR motifs came from functional assays in two HPV16-positive patients. General study points: Non-HPV-specific T cells did not expand in tumors during treatment, whereas candidate HPV-specific clones and E7-related motifs did. In HPV16-positive patients, HPV-responsive T-cell expansion tracked better recurrence-free survival.

Clones were read by immunoSEQ multiplex PCR, and TCRdb kept only the in-frame ones, dropping some. Seen here are about 5,800 clones, 80% to 85% observed once, and the top ten hold about 40%. Trimming took off 0 bases at V and 6 bases at J, with 13 bases between the two ends. This CDR3 has 14 amino acids. Germline lookup yields CDR1 SGHNT and CDR2 YYREEE (reference sequence). The chain recombines TRBV5-4 with TRBJ2-7, with unresolved D. The clonotype was recovered from a human donor with HPV-associated anogenital cancer. Sampling took place from a patient who underwent chemoradiotherapy. Here the CDR3 DNA reads TGTGCCAGCAGCTTGGAACAGCGCGAGAGCGAGCAGTACTTC. Its translation: CASSLEQRESEQYF. The whole variable domain, filled in from reference TRBV5-4 and TRBJ2-7, reads ETGVTQSPTHLIKTRGQQVTLRCSSQSGHNTVSWYQQALGQGPQFIFQYYREEENGRGNFPPRFSGLQFPNYSSELNVNALELDDSALYLCASSLEQRESEQYFGPGTRLTVT.